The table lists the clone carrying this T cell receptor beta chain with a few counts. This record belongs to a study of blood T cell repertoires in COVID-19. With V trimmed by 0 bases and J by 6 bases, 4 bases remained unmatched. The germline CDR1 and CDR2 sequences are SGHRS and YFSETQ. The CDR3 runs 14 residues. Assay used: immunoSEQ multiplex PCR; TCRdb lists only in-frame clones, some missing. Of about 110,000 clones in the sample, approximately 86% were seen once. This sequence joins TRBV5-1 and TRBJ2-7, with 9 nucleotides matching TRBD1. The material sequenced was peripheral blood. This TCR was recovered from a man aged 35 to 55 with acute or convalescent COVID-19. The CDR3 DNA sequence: TGCGCCAGCAGCTTGGACAGGGGGCGATCCGAGCAGTACTTC. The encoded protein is CASSLDRGRSEQYF. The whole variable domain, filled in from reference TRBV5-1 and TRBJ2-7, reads KAGVTQTPRYLIKTRGQQVTLSCSPISGHRSVSWYQQTPGQGLQFLFEYFSETQRNKGNFPGRFSGRQFSNSRSEMNVSTLELGDSALYLCASSLDRGRSEQYFGPGTRLTVT.